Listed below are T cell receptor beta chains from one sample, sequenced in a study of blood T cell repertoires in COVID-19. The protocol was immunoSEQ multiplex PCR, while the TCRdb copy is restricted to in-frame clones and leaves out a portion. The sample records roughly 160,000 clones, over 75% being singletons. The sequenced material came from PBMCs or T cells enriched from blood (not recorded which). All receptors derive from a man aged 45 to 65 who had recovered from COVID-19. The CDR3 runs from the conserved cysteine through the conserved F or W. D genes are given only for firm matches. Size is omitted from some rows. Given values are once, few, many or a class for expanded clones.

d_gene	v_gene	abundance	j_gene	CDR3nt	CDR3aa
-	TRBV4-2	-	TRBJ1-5	TGTGCCAGCAGCCAAGAGGTCCGGGACTATCAGCCCCAGCATTTT	CASSQEVRDYQPQHF
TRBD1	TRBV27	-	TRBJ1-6	TGTGCCAGCAGTTGGGCAGCAGGGGGCTCCTATAATTCACCCCTCCACTTT	CASSWAAGGSYNSPLHF
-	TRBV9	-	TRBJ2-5	TGTGCCAGCAGCGTAGGGGGCCGGGTAGGGGGCCAAGAGACCCAGTACTTC	CASSVGGRVGGQETQYF
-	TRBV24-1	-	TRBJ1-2	TGTGCCACCTCAAACAGAGAATCTAACTATGGCTACACCTTC	CATSNRESNYGYTF
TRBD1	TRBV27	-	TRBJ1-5	TGTGCCAGCAGTTTACGACAGGGCCTAAGCAATCAGCCCCAGCATTTT	CASSLRQGLSNQPQHF
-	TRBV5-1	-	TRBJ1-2	TGCGCCAGCAGCTCTGCCGGGGTTGGCTACACCTTC	CASSSAGVGYTF
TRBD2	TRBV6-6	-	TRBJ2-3	TGTGCCAGCAGTTCCGGGGGGTCCCTGTCAAATACGCAGTATTTT	CASSSGGSLSNTQYF
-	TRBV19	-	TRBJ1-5	TGTGCCAGTAGTATAGAACAGGTGGTAGGTCAGCCCCAGCATTTT	CASSIEQVVGQPQHF
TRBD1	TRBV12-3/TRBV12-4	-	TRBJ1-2	TGTGCCAGCAGTTTAGATGGAGGGGGCTCCACCTTC	CASSLDGGGSTF
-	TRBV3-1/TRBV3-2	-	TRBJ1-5	TGTGCCAGCAGCTTGGGGGCCGGTCAGCCCCAGCATTTT	CASSLGAGQPQHF
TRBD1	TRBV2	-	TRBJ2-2	TGTGCCAGCAGCGCCGGACAGGGAAACACCGGGGAGCTGTTTTTT	CASSAGQGNTGELFF
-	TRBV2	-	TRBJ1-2	TGTGCCAGCAGGAAGGGGGTTGTAGAGGGCTATGGCTACACCTTC	CASRKGVVEGYGYTF
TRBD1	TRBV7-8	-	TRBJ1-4	TGTGCCAGCAGCTTAGTTTGGACAGGGGCTGCCGAAAAACTGTTTTTT	CASSLVWTGAAEKLFF
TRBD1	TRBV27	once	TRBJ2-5	TGTGCCAGCAGTCAACAGGGGGGTAAAGAGACCCAGTACTTC	CASSQQGGKETQYF
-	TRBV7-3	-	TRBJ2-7	TGTGCCAGCAGCTTAACGTTCGCGGGCGAGCAGTACTTC	CASSLTFAGEQYF
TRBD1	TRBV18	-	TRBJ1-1	TGTGCCAGCTCACTGGGGACAGACAACACTGAAGCTTTCTTT	CASSLGTDNTEAFF
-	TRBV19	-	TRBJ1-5	TGTGCCAGTAGTCCTGGGGGGGTTAGGCGTCAGCCCCAGCATTTT	CASSPGGVRRQPQHF
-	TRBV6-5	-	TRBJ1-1	TGTGCCAGCGGAGGGGCGGGATTGAACACTGAAGCTTTCTTT	CASGGAGLNTEAFF
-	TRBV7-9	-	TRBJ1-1	TGTGCCAGCAGCTTATTGGTCCCAGGGAAGGTTTACACTGAAGCTTTCTTT	CASSLLVPGKVYTEAFF
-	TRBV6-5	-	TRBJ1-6	TGTGCCAGCAGTTTTGGTGGGGAGGTCATAAATTCACCCCTCCACTTT	CASSFGGEVINSPLHF
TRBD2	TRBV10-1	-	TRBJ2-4	TGCGCCAGCAGTGAGTGGGGTCTTACTAGCGGGAGGTCGGTCATTCAGTACTTC	CASSEWGLTSGRSVIQYF
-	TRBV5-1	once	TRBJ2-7	TGCGCCAGCAGCCGGGATTCTTACGAGCAGTACTTC	CASSRDSYEQYF